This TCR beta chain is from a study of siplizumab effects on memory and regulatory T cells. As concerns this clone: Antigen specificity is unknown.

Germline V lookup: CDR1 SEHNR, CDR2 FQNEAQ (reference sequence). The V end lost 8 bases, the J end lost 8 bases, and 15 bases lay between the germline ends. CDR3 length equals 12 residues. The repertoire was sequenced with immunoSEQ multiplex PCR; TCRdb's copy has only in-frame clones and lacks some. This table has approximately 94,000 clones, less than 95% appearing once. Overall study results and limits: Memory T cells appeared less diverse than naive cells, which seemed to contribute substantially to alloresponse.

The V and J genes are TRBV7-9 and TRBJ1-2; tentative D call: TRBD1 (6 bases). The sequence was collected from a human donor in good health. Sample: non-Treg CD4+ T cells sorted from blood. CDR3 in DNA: TGTGCCAGCGGCCAGGGGAGTAGGGGCTACACCTTC. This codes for CASGQGSRGYTF. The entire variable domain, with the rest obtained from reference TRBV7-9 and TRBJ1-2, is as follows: DTGVSQNPRHKITKRGQNVTFRCDPISEHNRLYWYRQTLGQGPEFLTYFQNEAQLEKSRLLSDRFSAERPKGSFSTLEIQRTEQGDSAMYLCASGQGSRGYTFGSGTRLTVV.